The text below deals with one TCR beta chain. Its antigen is currently unknown. The sample belongs to a study of T cell repertoires in cytomegalovirus infection. One entry per CDR3 protein, called by TCRdb with MiXCR from the reads. The sample lists tens of thousands of distinct CDR3 sequences; about half were seen once. V dropped 2 bases and J dropped 4 bases, with 14 bases sitting between them. The CDR3 covers 15 residues. Germline CDR1 reads MNHGY; CDR2 reads SAAAGT. Study-wide results and caveats: It was HLA-C-restricted CMV-specific TCR beta clonotypes that dominated the response ex vivo. The cumulative frequency of public TCR beta families distinguished individuals who carried CMV together with the relevant HLA.

The chain joins TRBV6-8 to TRBJ1-2; possibly TRBD1 for D (6 bases). The sequencing here drew on CD8+ T cells from cultured PBMCs, taken from culture after CMV antigen stimulation. This TCR was recovered from a human donor in good health (CMV status not recorded). Some clones in this sample may be carry-over from other donors' samples. In DNA, the CDR3 is TGTGCCAGCAGTTACCTAGGACAGAGACCCTATGGCTACACCTTC. It yields the protein CASSYLGQRPYGYTF.